The source of this T cell receptor beta chain is a study of shared clonotypes between healthy human individuals. Assay execution took place at the deep level. Sequencing was performed with immunoSEQ multiplex PCR; in TCRdb, only in-frame clones are kept and a portion is missing. The repertoire includes approximately 2.3 million clones, more than 80% of them detected once, and about 0.39% sits in the top ten. Germline CDR1 is SNHLY and CDR2 is FYNNEI. The ends lost 3 bases at V and 4 bases at J; junction bases unmatched: 4. The CDR3 is 16 amino acids. Material: naive CD4+ T cells from PBMCs. Sample subset: CD45RA+ positively selected. The TCR was taken from a young man in good health. Some clones in this sample may be carry-over from other donors' samples. The J gene is TRBJ2-3, the V gene TRBV2; the match to TRBD2 covers 13 bases. CDR3 loop: CASSDELAGGADTQYF. Written as DNA, the CDR3 is TGTGCCAGCAGTGATGAACTAGCGGGAGGGGCAGATACGCAGTATTTT.